These 17 T cell receptor beta chains came from one sample sequenced in a study of blood T cell repertoires in COVID-19. Generated by immunoSEQ multiplex PCR, the TCRdb table keeps only in-frame clones and is missing some. The table lists 170,000 or so clones, 70% to 90% of them singletons. The sequenced material came from peripheral blood. All receptors derive from a young man who had recovered from COVID-19.

CDR3 nucleotide sequence: TGCGCCAGCAGCCAAGCTCCCGGGACAGGGTTCTACGAGCAGTACTTC. It encodes CASSQAPGTGFYEQYF. J is TRBJ2-7 and V is TRBV4-1, with 9 bases lining up with TRBD1. CDR3 length: 16 residues. CDR1 MGHRA and CDR2 YSYEKL come from the germline V gene. With 1 base clipped from V and 3 bases from J, the junction kept 7 bases outside the gene matches.

This chain connects TRBV7-8 to TRBJ2-7; the D gene is possibly TRBD2 (5 bases). The ends were cut back, 3 bases at V and 5 bases at J, with 8 bases in the middle. The CDR3 contains 12 residues. Germline CDR1 SGHVS, CDR2 FQNEAQ. The CDR3 DNA sequence: TGTGCCAGCAGCTTTCCGCGGGACGAGCAGTACTTC. It specifies CASSFPRDEQYF.

This clone showed up just once. The chain employs TRBV30 and TRBJ1-2, with D uncertain. Trimming shortened V by 3 bases and J by 4 bases, and 12 bases separated the two germline ends. This CDR3 contains 13 residues. Germline V lookup: CDR1 GTSNPN, CDR2 SVGIG (reference sequence). The CDR3 coding sequence is TGTGCCTGGAGAGCCCCGGGAAGCTATGGCTACACCTTC. Translating it yields CAWRAPGSYGYTF.

V usage is TRBV6-2 or TRBV6-3 and J usage is TRBJ1-4, with TRBD1 identical over 7 bases. The CDR3 extends over 20 amino acids. V shed 0 bases and J 5 bases; nucleotides not matched to a gene: 18. Germline V lookup: CDR1 MNHEY, CDR2 SVGEGT. The CDR3 bases are TGTGCCAGCAGTTACTCGACGAGTGGCGACAGGGCCCTTCAGAATGAAAAACTGTTTTTT. Its translation: CASSYSTSGDRALQNEKLFF.

The chain links TRBV4-3 to TRBJ1-4; a weak D match, TRBD1 (6 bases). Germline V CDR1 and CDR2: LGHNA, YSLEER. CDR3 length: 16 residues. Trimming left V 1 base short and J 6 bases short, with 15 bases between. CDR3 sequence reads: CASSQGQERTHEKLFF. In nucleotides, the CDR3 is TGCGCCAGCAGCCAAGGACAGGAACGTACACATGAAAAACTGTTTTTT.

CDR3 protein: CASSLATGGPLANYGYTF. The DNA of the CDR3 is TGCGCCAGCAGCTTGGCGACAGGGGGCCCCCTAGCTAACTATGGCTACACCTTC. The chain has TRBV5-1 and TRBJ1-2; 10 nucleotides agree with TRBD1. The ends lost 0 bases at V and 0 bases at J; junction bases unmatched: 8. The germline gives CDR1 SGHRS, CDR2 YFSETQ. The CDR3 contains 18 residues.

The chain joins TRBV3-1 (or the pseudogene TRBV3-2) to TRBJ2-7, with D maybe TRBD2 (5 bases). The germline V gene has CDR1 LGHDT and CDR2 YNNKEL (reference sequence). This CDR3 region has 14 residues. Trimming removed 1 base at V and 0 bases at J, with 7 bases between. CDR3 DNA: TGTGCCAGCAGCCAAGGGCGGGTCTCCTACGAGCAGTACTTC. Translation: CASSQGRVSYEQYF.

This clone was detected only a few times. V gene TRBV5-8 combines with J gene TRBJ2-5, with 9 nucleotides matching TRBD1. Germline V gene lookup returns CDR1 SGHTS and CDR2 YDEGEE. This CDR3 is built from 16 residues. V lost 6 bases, J lost 4 bases, and 13 bases stayed unmatched. The CDR3 nucleotides read TGTGCCAGCAACCTACCGGGACAGGGACGGCGAGAGACCCAGTACTTC. Protein: CASNLPGQGRRETQYF.

The rearrangement links TRBV5-5 to TRBJ2-5; possible D gene TRBD1, 6 bases. V dropped 4 bases and J dropped 5 bases, with 24 bases sitting between them. The CDR3 is 17 amino acids. The germline V gene has CDR1 SGHKS and CDR2 YYEKEE (reference sequence). CDR3 in DNA: TGTGCCAGCAGCCCTCCCCTATCAGGGGACCAGCGGGAGACCCAGTACTTC. Amino acid sequence: CASSPPLSGDQRETQYF.

This clone was seen just once. J is TRBJ2-5 and V is TRBV9; 7 bases fit TRBD1. The trim removed 3 bases at V and 2 bases at J, leaving 13 bases unmatched. This CDR3 is 17 amino acids long. The V gene's germline CDR1 is SGDLS and CDR2 YYNGEE. CDR3 nucleotide sequence: TGTGCCAGCAGCGAGACAGGGAGAACGGGACCGCAAGAGACCCAGTACTTC. Its protein is CASSETGRTGPQETQYF.

This clone was counted a few times. The V call is TRBV27, the J call TRBJ2-7; TRBD1 is a possible D gene (5 bases). V was clipped by 2 bases and J by 3 bases, with 14 bases between them. The CDR3 length is 15 residues. Germline V gene data show CDR1 as MNHEY and CDR2 as SMNVEV (reference sequence). The CDR3 protein is CASSLQGSILYEQYF. CDR3 DNA sequence: TGTGCCAGCAGTTTACAGGGATCCATCCTCTACGAGCAGTACTTC.

The count of this clone is one. The rearrangement links TRBV7-2 to TRBJ2-7, with D unresolved. The CDR3 is 15 amino acids. Germline CDR1 reads SGHTA; CDR2 reads FQGNSA. V lost 3 bases, J lost 0 bases, and 12 bases lay in between. CDR3 loop: CASSFSTSLSYEQYF. CDR3 in DNA: TGTGCCAGCAGCTTTAGTACGTCCCTCTCCTACGAGCAGTACTTC.

V usage is TRBV25-1 and J usage is TRBJ1-1, with 7 bases fitting TRBD1. The germline CDR1 and CDR2 sequences are MGHDK and SYGVNS. The CDR3 has 16 amino acids. With V trimmed by 3 bases and J by 0 bases, 7 bases remained unmatched. CDR3 coding DNA: TGTGCCAGCAGTGAGCCCGGGACAGCCGTGAACACTGAAGCTTTCTTT. Its translation is CASSEPGTAVNTEAFF. Full variable domain (rest looked up from reference TRBV25-1 and TRBJ1-1): EADIYQTPRYLVIGTGKKITLECSQTMGHDKMYWYQQDPGMELHLIHYSYGVNSTEKGDLSSESTVSRIRTEHFPLTLESARPSHTSQYLCASSEPGTAVNTEAFFGQGTRLTVV.

This chain joins TRBV7-6 and TRBJ1-1, with D tentatively TRBD1 (5 bases). Trimming removed 6 bases at V and 2 bases at J, with 10 bases between. Per the germline V gene, CDR1 is SGHVS and CDR2 is FNYEAQ. The CDR3 sequence is 13 residues long. DNA for the CDR3: TGTGCCAGCAGGCTCGACAGCAACACTGAAGCTTTCTTT. Protein product: CASRLDSNTEAFF.

The chain uses TRBV9 and TRBJ1-2; no clear D gene. This CDR3 contains 17 residues. Germline values: CDR1 SGDLS, CDR2 YYNGEE. Trimming left V 0 bases short and J 4 bases short, with 19 bases between. The CDR3 spells CASSVEDDVSGLYGYTF. Written as DNA, the CDR3 is TGTGCCAGCAGCGTAGAGGACGACGTATCAGGACTCTATGGCTACACCTTC.

The chain has TRBV14 and TRBJ2-1, with 11 bases aligning to TRBD2. V shed 2 bases, J shed 0 bases, and the junction held 12 bases outside the gene matches. This CDR3 spans 20 amino acids. CDR1 and CDR2 (germline): SGHDN, FVKESK. CDR3 in DNA: TGTGCCAGCAGCCAAAATGTAGCGGGAGGGATGATTAGCTCCTACAATGAGCAGTTCTTC. Translation: CASSQNVAGGMISSYNEQFF.

This clone was detected only a few times. This sequence joins TRBV4-1 and TRBJ1-1; D unresolved. The V gene lost 5 bases and the J gene lost 5 bases, with 6 bases spanning the gap. This CDR3 is 11 amino acids long. The V gene's germline CDR1 is MGHRA and CDR2 YSYEKL. CDR3: CASSGLTEAFF. CDR3 sequence (DNA): TGCGCCAGCAGCGGACTGACTGAAGCTTTCTTT.